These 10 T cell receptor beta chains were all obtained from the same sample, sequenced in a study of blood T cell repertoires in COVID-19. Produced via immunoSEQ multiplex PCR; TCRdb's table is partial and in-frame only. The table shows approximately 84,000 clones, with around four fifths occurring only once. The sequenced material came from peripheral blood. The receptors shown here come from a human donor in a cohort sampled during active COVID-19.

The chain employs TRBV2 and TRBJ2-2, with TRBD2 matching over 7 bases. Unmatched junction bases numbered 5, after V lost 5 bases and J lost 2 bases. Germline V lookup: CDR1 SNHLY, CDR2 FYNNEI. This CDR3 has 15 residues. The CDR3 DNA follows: TGTGCCAGCAGTCGTAGCGGGCTTAACACCGGGGAGCTGTTTTTT. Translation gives CASSRSGLNTGELFF.

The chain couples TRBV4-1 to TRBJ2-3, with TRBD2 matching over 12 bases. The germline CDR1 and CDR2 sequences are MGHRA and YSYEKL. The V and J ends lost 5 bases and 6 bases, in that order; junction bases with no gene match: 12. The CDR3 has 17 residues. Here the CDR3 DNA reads TGCGCCAGCAGCTCTCGGCGGGCTAGCGGGAGGGAGGATACGCAGTATTTT. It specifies CASSSRRASGREDTQYF.

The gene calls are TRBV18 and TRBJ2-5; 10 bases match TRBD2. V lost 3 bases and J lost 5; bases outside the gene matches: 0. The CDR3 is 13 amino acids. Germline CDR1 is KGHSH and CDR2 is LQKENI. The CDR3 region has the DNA TGTGCCAGCTCACCGGGACTAGCGGAGACCCAGTACTTC. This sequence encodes CASSPGLAETQYF.

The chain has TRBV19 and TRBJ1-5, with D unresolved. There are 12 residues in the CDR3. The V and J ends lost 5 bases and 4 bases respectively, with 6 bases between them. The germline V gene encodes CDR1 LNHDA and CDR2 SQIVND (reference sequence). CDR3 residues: CASSGPNQPQHF. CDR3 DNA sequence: TGTGCCAGTAGTGGGCCGAATCAGCCCCAGCATTTT.

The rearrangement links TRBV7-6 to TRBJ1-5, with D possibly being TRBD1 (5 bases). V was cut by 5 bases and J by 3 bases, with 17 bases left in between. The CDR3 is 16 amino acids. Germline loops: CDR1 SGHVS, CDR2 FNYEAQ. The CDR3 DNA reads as TGTGCCAGCAGCGGGTCGGCAGGGAGGTCCAATCAGCCCCAGCATTTT. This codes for CASSGSAGRSNQPQHF.

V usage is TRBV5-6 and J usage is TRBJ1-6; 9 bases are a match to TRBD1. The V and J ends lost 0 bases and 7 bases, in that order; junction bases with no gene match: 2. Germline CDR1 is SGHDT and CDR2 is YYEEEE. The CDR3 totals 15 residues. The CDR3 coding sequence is TGTGCCAGCAGCTTGGCCGACAGGGGGAATTCACCCCTCCACTTT. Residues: CASSLADRGNSPLHF.

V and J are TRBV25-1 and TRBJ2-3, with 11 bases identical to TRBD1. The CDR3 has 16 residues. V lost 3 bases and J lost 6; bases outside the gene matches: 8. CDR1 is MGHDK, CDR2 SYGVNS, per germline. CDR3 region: CASSEGTGGGRDTQYF. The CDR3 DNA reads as TGTGCCAGCAGTGAGGGGACAGGGGGGGGAAGGGATACGCAGTATTTT. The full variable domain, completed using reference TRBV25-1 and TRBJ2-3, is EADIYQTPRYLVIGTGKKITLECSQTMGHDKMYWYQQDPGMELHLIHYSYGVNSTEKGDLSSESTVSRIRTEHFPLTLESARPSHTSQYLCASSEGTGGGRDTQYFGPGTRLTVL.

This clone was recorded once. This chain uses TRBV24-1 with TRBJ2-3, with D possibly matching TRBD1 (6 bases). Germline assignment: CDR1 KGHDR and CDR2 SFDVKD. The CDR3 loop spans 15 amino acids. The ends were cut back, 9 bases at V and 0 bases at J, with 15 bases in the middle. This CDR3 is CATAPDRFSTDTQYF. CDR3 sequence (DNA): TGTGCCACCGCACCCGACAGGTTTAGCACAGATACGCAGTATTTT.

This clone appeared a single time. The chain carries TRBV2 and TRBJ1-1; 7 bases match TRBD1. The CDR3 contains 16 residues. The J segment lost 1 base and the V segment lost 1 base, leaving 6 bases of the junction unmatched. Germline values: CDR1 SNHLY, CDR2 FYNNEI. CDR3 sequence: CASSEVRDSENTEAFF. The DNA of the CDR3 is TGTGCCAGCAGTGAAGTCCGGGACAGCGAGAACACTGAAGCTTTCTTT.

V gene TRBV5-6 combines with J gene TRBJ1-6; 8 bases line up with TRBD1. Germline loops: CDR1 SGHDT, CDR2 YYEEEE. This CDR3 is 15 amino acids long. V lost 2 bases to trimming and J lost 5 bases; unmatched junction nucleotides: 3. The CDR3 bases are TGTGCCAGCAGCTTTAAGGACAGGGATAATTCACCCCTCCACTTT. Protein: CASSFKDRDNSPLHF.